Here is one T cell receptor beta chain with its context. An end of the junction differs from the germline gene, which may be a read error. The data derive from a study of cytomegalovirus exposure and HLA in healthy donors. On the study more broadly: Within an early data release were about 85 million unique TCRs drawn from HLA-typed donors.

Germline V CDR1 and CDR2: SEHNR, FQNEAQ (reference sequence). The CDR3 covers 17 residues. 13 Jbeta primers and 60 Vbeta primers were used for the PCR. The protocol was immunoSEQ multiplex PCR, while the TCRdb copy is restricted to in-frame clones and leaves out a portion. This table has more than 60,000 clones, around 68% appearing once. The sample comprised PBMCs. The receptor comes from a man aged 40-50 years in good health and CMV-seropositive. This chain joins TRBV7-9 and TRBJ2-1; 8 bases match TRBD2. CDR3 bases: TGTTCCAGCAGCTTAGACGTAGCGGGGTATGGAAACAATGAGCAGTTCTTC. This sequence encodes CSSSLDVAGYGNNEQFF.